This paragraph covers one T cell receptor (beta chain) sequence. The data were taken from a study of CD8 T cells in Susac syndrome. The RNA, about 0.45 to 1 ug, was put through reverse transcription using random hexamers. Amplification of TCR beta CDR3 spanned 54 Vbeta and 13 Jbeta via immunoSEQ multiplex PCR. TCRdb re-analysed the immunoSEQ multiplex PCR reads in MiXCR, keeping a single row per CDR3 protein. Of 400,000 to 550,000 distinct CDR3 sequences in the sample, more than 80% were seen once. V was shortened by 7 bases and J by 5 bases, with 5 bases between the two germline ends. CDR1 is SEHNR, CDR2 FQNEAQ, per germline (reference sequence). This CDR3 spans 10 amino acids. Peripheral blood CD8+ and CD4+ T cells were profiled by TCR beta sequencing. The patients who served as multiple sclerosis controls were treatment-naive and had stable or active relapsing-remitting disease that fulfilled the revised McDonald criteria. TEMRA cells were FACS-enriched and CD8+ and CD4+ T cells negatively isolated.

The specimen sequenced was CD8+ T cells from PBMCs. The clonotype originates from a human donor with multiple sclerosis. The chain employs TRBV7-9 and TRBJ2-5; perhaps TRBD1 as D (5 bases). The DNA of the CDR3 is TGTGCCAGCAAGGGGGAGACCCAGTACTTC. Translation gives CASKGETQYF.